Below, 27 T cell receptor beta chains from the same sample are listed, as sequenced in a study of cytomegalovirus exposure and HLA in healthy donors. Clones were sequenced by immunoSEQ multiplex PCR, and TCRdb holds only the in-frame ones, with some missing. The table has over 200,000 clones, roughly 84% seen once. Material: PBMCs. These receptors came from a woman under 30 in good health and CMV-seropositive.

This chain links TRBV11-3 with TRBJ2-2; TRBD2 agrees at 8 bases. The junction had 8 bases not matched to a gene; V was cut back by 5 bases and J by 0 bases. The CDR3 has 17 amino acids. Germline V gene lookup returns CDR1 SGHNT and CDR2 YENEEA. CDR3 bases: TGTGCCAGCAGCGGACTAGCAGGCTCTACGAACACCGGGGAGCTGTTTTTT. As protein: CASSGLAGSTNTGELFF.

V usage is TRBV5-1 and J usage is TRBJ2-3; TRBD1 matches at 9 bases. The CDR3 consists of 14 residues. CDR1 is SGHRS, CDR2 YFSETQ, per germline. With 4 bases clipped from V and 8 bases from J, the junction kept 8 bases outside the gene matches. DNA for the CDR3: TGCGCCAGCAGCCGATTACAGGGGGCCGGTACGCAGTATTTT. It is translated as CASSRLQGAGTQYF.

The chain links TRBV27 to TRBJ2-7; TRBD1 aligns across 9 bases. Germline-derived CDR1 and CDR2 are MNHEY and SMNVEV (reference sequence). There are 12 residues in the CDR3. The chain's CDR3 is CAAGQGSYEQYF. The CDR3 DNA follows: TGTGCGGCAGGACAGGGGTCCTACGAGCAGTACTTC.

J is TRBJ2-7 and V is TRBV4-1; TRBD2 matches 14 bases. Per the germline V gene, CDR1 is MGHRA and CDR2 is YSYEKL. The junction had 11 bases not matched to a gene; V was cut back by 1 base and J by 3 bases. CDR3 length equals 19 residues. Written as DNA, the CDR3 is TGCGCCAGCAGCCAAGGGGGACTAGCGGGAGCATCTGTCAACTACGAGCAGTACTTC. Translation: CASSQGGLAGASVNYEQYF.

The CDR3 sequence is CASSYSPSGYYNEQFF. CDR3 bases: TGTGCCAGCAGTTACTCGCCTAGCGGCTATTACAATGAGCAGTTCTTC. This sequence joins TRBV6-6 and TRBJ2-1, with TRBD2 matching 7 bases. CDR3 length: 16 residues. Trimming cost V 0 bases and J 4 bases; bases outside gene matches: 6. Germline-derived CDR1 and CDR2 are MNHNY and SVGAGI (reference sequence).

The chain recombines TRBV5-1 with TRBJ1-2, with 12 bases that match TRBD1. Germline V gene lookup returns CDR1 SGHRS and CDR2 YFSETQ. J lost 7 bases, V lost 2 bases, and 6 bases had no gene match. This CDR3 is 15 amino acids long. CDR3 coding DNA: TGCGCCAGCAGCTTCTCCGGGACAGGGGGCTCTGGCTACACCTTC. Translated: CASSFSGTGGSGYTF.

In this sample, this clone turned up a few times. V and J are TRBV28 and TRBJ1-1, with D hard to call. The germline V and J ends were trimmed by 2 bases and 7 bases, with 14 bases remaining between them. The CDR3 runs to 14 residues. Looked up from germline, CDR1 is MDHEN and CDR2 is SYDVKM. The CDR3 region is CASSLRVVEGEAFF. Written as DNA, the CDR3 is TGTGCCAGCAGTTTAAGGGTAGTTGAGGGTGAAGCTTTCTTT.

The chain recombines TRBV30 with TRBJ2-7; 7 bases align to TRBD2. Germline loops: CDR1 GTSNPN, CDR2 SVGIG (reference sequence). J was trimmed by 2 bases and V by 5 bases; bases with no gene match: 6. This CDR3 is built from 13 residues. Here the CDR3 reads CAWVKAGTYEQYF. The CDR3 DNA sequence: TGTGCCTGGGTAAAAGCGGGAACCTACGAGCAGTACTTC.

The genes are TRBV6-5 and TRBJ2-2; D possibly corresponds to TRBD2 (6 bases). The CDR3 is made up of 12 amino acids. The V gene's germline CDR1 is MNHEY and CDR2 SVGAGI. The V gene lost 11 bases and the J gene lost 5 bases, with 12 bases spanning the gap. The CDR3 sequence is CASNGGTGELFF. As DNA, the CDR3 is TGTGCCTCCAACGGAGGGACCGGGGAGCTGTTTTTT.

This chain uses TRBV30 with TRBJ1-5, with TRBD1 matching over 7 bases. Germline-derived CDR1 and CDR2 are GTSNPN and SVGIG (reference sequence). Trimming at V came to 1 base and at J to 0 bases, leaving 18 bases not matched to a gene. There are 20 residues in the CDR3. The CDR3 protein is CAWSEKGGDRSGDSNQPQHF. CDR3 bases: TGTGCCTGGAGTGAAAAAGGTGGGGACAGAAGTGGAGATAGCAATCAGCCCCAGCATTTT.

The chain couples TRBV28 to TRBJ2-7, with D perhaps matching TRBD1 (6 bases). The V and J ends lost 4 bases and 3 bases respectively, with 19 bases between them. This CDR3 has 16 amino acids. Germline V gives CDR1 MDHEN, CDR2 SYDVKM. In DNA, the CDR3 is TGTGCCAGCAGTTCCCCCGGGACAAGGGGGATCTACGAGCAGTACTTC. It yields the protein CASSSPGTRGIYEQYF.

The chain uses TRBV28 and TRBJ1-1; D may be TRBD1 (5 bases). CDR3 length: 14 residues. Germline V gene sequence: CDR1 MDHEN, CDR2 SYDVKM. With 5 bases removed from V and 8 bases from J, the gap between germline ends came to 18 bases. The CDR3 DNA sequence: TGTGCCAGCAGTCTCTCCGGGACTCGAGGGGAAGCTTTCTTT. It is translated as CASSLSGTRGEAFF.

The V gene is TRBV7-9, the J gene TRBJ2-2; TRBD2 matches at 9 bases. Germline CDR1 is SEHNR and CDR2 is FQNEAQ (reference sequence). The V segment lost 1 base and the J segment 4 bases; nucleotides outside the gene matches: 1. CDR3 length equals 15 residues. The CDR3 sequence is CASSLGGRATGELFF. The CDR3 nucleotides are TGTGCCAGCAGCTTAGGCGGGAGGGCCACCGGGGAGCTGTTTTTT.

The chain employs TRBV5-1 and TRBJ2-7, with D unresolved. Germline V gene sequence: CDR1 SGHRS, CDR2 YFSETQ. Trimming stripped 1 base from V and 7 bases from J, with 15 bases between. The CDR3 is made up of 14 amino acids. This CDR3 is CASSLMAEPQEQYF. Written as DNA, the CDR3 is TGCGCCAGCAGCTTGATGGCGGAGCCCCAGGAGCAGTACTTC.

The rearrangement links TRBV5-1 to TRBJ2-4, with D perhaps matching TRBD1 (6 bases). The CDR3 has 16 amino acids. Germline CDR1 SGHRS, CDR2 YFSETQ. Trimming left V 0 bases short and J 1 base short, with 11 bases between. This CDR3 is CASSLEAGEAKNIQYF. The DNA for the CDR3 is TGCGCCAGCAGCTTGGAGGCAGGGGAGGCCAAAAACATTCAGTACTTC.

This chain joins TRBV27 and TRBJ2-7, with 9 positions matching TRBD1. CDR1 and CDR2 from the germline V gene are MNHEY and SMNVEV (reference sequence). The trim removed 3 bases at V and 5 bases at J, leaving 2 bases unmatched. This CDR3 contains 13 residues. DNA for the CDR3: TGTGCCAGCAGTTTGCGGGACAGGGACGAGCAGTACTTC. It specifies CASSLRDRDEQYF.

The rearrangement uses TRBV2 and TRBJ2-7; possible D gene TRBD2, 6 bases. The CDR3 is made up of 14 amino acids. Trimming removed 6 bases from V and 3 bases from J, with 15 bases in between. CDR1 and CDR2 from the germline V gene are SNHLY and FYNNEI. The CDR3 nucleotides are TGTGCCAGCAGGGGGGAGGAACGACGCTACGAGCAGTACTTC. Translating it yields CASRGEERRYEQYF. Based on the CDR3 plus reference TRBV2 and TRBJ2-7, the full variable domain is EPEVTQTPSHQVTQMGQEVILRCVPISNHLYFYWYRQILGQKVEFLVSFYNNEISEKSEIFDDQFSVERPDGSNFTLKIRSTKLEDSAMYFCASRGEERRYEQYFGPGTRLTVT.

This rearrangement joins TRBV15 to TRBJ1-2; D is undetermined. This CDR3 has 15 residues. Per the germline V gene, CDR1 is LNHNV and CDR2 is YYDKDF (reference sequence). Trimming took 6 bases from V and 1 from J, leaving 15 bases between them. DNA of the CDR3: TGTGCCACCAGTCAAGAGACGGAGGTTAACTATGGCTACACCTTC. Protein: CATSQETEVNYGYTF.

The gene calls are TRBV28 and TRBJ1-2; D is possibly TRBD1 (6 bases). Germline loops: CDR1 MDHEN, CDR2 SYDVKM. Trimming took off 5 bases at V and 4 bases at J, with 20 bases between the two ends. The CDR3 sequence is 16 residues long. The CDR3 coding sequence is TGTGCCAGCAGTCCAAGATTAGGGGGAGAGGGCTATGGCTACACCTTC. Protein: CASSPRLGGEGYGYTF.

A few counts support this clone. J is TRBJ1-2 and V is TRBV27, with D possibly matching TRBD1 (5 bases). In germline, CDR1 is MNHEY, CDR2 SMNVEV (reference sequence). CDR3 size: 11 residues. Trimming shortened V by 6 bases and J by 6 bases, and 8 bases separated the two germline ends. CDR3 coding DNA: TGTGCCAGCAGCCGGGGGGATGGCTACACCTTC. Its translation is CASSRGDGYTF.

The genes are TRBV5-1 and TRBJ2-6; 9 bases match TRBD1. Germline CDR1 and CDR2: SGHRS and YFSETQ. V lost 3 bases to trimming and J lost 1 base; unmatched junction nucleotides: 5. The length of the CDR3 is 17 residues. DNA of the CDR3: TGCGCCAGCAGCTCCGGGACAGGGCTATCTGGGGCCAACGTCCTGACTTTC. It codes for CASSSGTGLSGANVLTF.

The chain joins TRBV19 to TRBJ1-4; TRBD1 might be the D (5 bases). Per the germline V gene, CDR1 is LNHDA and CDR2 is SQIVND (reference sequence). The CDR3 runs to 15 residues. V was trimmed by 6 bases and J by 17 bases, leaving 28 bases between them. The DNA for the CDR3 is TGTGCCAGTAGCTCCCAGTGGGGCCCCCCACTTAATCTTTTTTTT. Translation gives CASSSQWGPPLNLFF.

The chain employs TRBV27 and TRBJ2-3; 14 bases map to TRBD2. The CDR3 extends over 17 amino acids. Germline-derived CDR1 and CDR2 are MNHEY and SMNVEV (reference sequence). V lost 5 bases to trimming and J lost 4 bases; unmatched junction nucleotides: 8. In DNA form, the CDR3 reads TGTGCCAGCAGTCCCGGGACTAGCGGGAGTCGATCAGATACGCAGTATTTT. Protein product: CASSPGTSGSRSDTQYF.

This clone was observed once. CDR3 sequence (DNA): TGTGCCAGCTCACCACCTACAGGCCTGTACGAGCAGTACTTC. Translated, it gives CASSPPTGLYEQYF. The chain couples TRBV18 to TRBJ2-7; D is perhaps TRBD1 (5 bases). V was cut by 0 bases and J by 4 bases, with 10 bases left in between. CDR1 and CDR2 from the germline V gene are KGHSH and LQKENI. The CDR3 runs to 14 residues.

The J gene is TRBJ1-1, the V gene TRBV5-1, with unresolved D. The CDR3 has 14 amino acids. The ends were cut back, 4 bases at V and 1 base at J, with 11 bases in the middle. CDR1 and CDR2 from the germline V gene are SGHRS and YFSETQ. The chain's CDR3 is CASSLKYGNTEAFF. DNA of the CDR3: TGCGCCAGCAGCCTGAAATACGGGAACACTGAAGCTTTCTTT. Full variable domain (remainder filled in from reference TRBV5-1 and TRBJ1-1): KAGVTQTPRYLIKTRGQQVTLSCSPISGHRSVSWYQQTPGQGLQFLFEYFSETQRNKGNFPGRFSGRQFSNSRSEMNVSTLELGDSALYLCASSLKYGNTEAFFGQGTRLTVV.

V usage is TRBV5-1 and J usage is TRBJ1-1; no definite D call. The CDR3 is 13 residues long. Germline assignment: CDR1 SGHRS and CDR2 YFSETQ. Trimming shortened V by 2 bases and J by 1 base, and 6 bases separated the two germline ends. CDR3 loop: CASSFEGNTEAFF. The CDR3, as DNA: TGCGCCAGCAGCTTCGAGGGGAACACTGAAGCTTTCTTT. Full variable domain (outside the CDR3, taken from reference TRBV5-1 and TRBJ1-1): KAGVTQTPRYLIKTRGQQVTLSCSPISGHRSVSWYQQTPGQGLQFLFEYFSETQRNKGNFPGRFSGRQFSNSRSEMNVSTLELGDSALYLCASSFEGNTEAFFGQGTRLTVV.

This chain links TRBV28 with TRBJ1-3; no clear D gene. V was pared by 1 base and J by 0 bases, with 7 bases between. CDR1 and CDR2 (germline): MDHEN, SYDVKM. The CDR3 has 15 residues. CDR3 protein: CASSLYPSSGNTIYF. For the CDR3, the DNA is TGTGCCAGCAGTTTATACCCCAGCTCTGGAAACACCATATATTTT.